Below, one T cell receptor beta chain is given with its context. Its antigen is currently unknown. Other DNA sequences from this sample encode an identical CDR3 as well. These data belong to a study of T cell responses to AZD1222 COVID-19 vaccine. The CDR3 is 15 amino acids. V lost 3 bases to trimming and J lost 3 bases, with 12 bases between them. From germline, CDR1 is SEHNR and CDR2 FQNEAQ (reference sequence). Study findings and constraints: The number of AZD1222 recipients seropositive at baseline was only five or six. Vaccination with two AZD1222 doses was followed by a rise in Spike-specific TCR breadth and depth. Females made up more of the donors, who were largely white British, and clonal diversity may have come out too low.

Measured with immunoSEQ multiplex PCR; TCRdb has only the in-frame clones, and not every one. The table shows about 140,000 clones, with around 90% occurring only once. The genes are TRBV7-9 and TRBJ1-5; perhaps TRBD1 as D (5 bases). The receptor was isolated from an adult in good health. The specimen comprised peripheral blood, sampled on day 0 of AZD1222 vaccination. The CDR3 protein is CASSLAQGPNQPQHF. Here the CDR3 DNA reads TGTGCCAGCAGCTTGGCCCAGGGACCCAATCAGCCCCAGCATTTT. The full variable domain, with the rest looked up from reference TRBV7-9 and TRBJ1-5, is DTGVSQNPRHKITKRGQNVTFRCDPISEHNRLYWYRQTLGQGPEFLTYFQNEAQLEKSRLLSDRFSAERPKGSFSTLEIQRTEQGDSAMYLCASSLAQGPNQPQHFGDGTRLSIL.